This record covers a single T cell receptor (beta chain). Its target is not known. PCR amplification relied on 60 Vbeta primers (plus 13 Jbeta primers). The repertoire was sequenced with immunoSEQ multiplex PCR; TCRdb's copy has only in-frame clones and lacks some. The sample includes about 170,000 clones, more than 75% of them seen just once. The data stem from a study of cytomegalovirus exposure and HLA in healthy donors. Broader study findings: In an earlier analysis, productive rearrangement rates for most beta V segments clustered near 87% or 30%. An analysis that came later showed most CMV-associated TCR beta chains appearing HLA-restricted.

The sample consisted of PBMCs. This receptor was taken from a girl aged 2-10 years in good health and CMV-seropositive.

The CDR3 protein is CASSGGLADNEQFF. The DNA of the CDR3 is TGTGCCAGCAGCGGGGGACTAGCGGACAATGAGCAGTTCTTC. V gene TRBV7-8 combines with J gene TRBJ2-1; TRBD2 matches at 11 bases. CDR1 and CDR2 (germline): SGHVS, FQNEAQ. V shed 5 bases, J shed 5 bases, and the junction held 2 bases outside the gene matches. This CDR3 spans 14 amino acids.